The 31 T cell receptor beta chains listed next were all sequenced from one sample in a study of OX40 agonist ivuxolimab in advanced cancers. Method: immunoSEQ multiplex PCR; TCRdb's copy keeps in-frame clones and lacks some. This table holds around 35,000 clones, roughly nine tenths found once. The starting material was CD4+ or CD8+ T cells sorted from blood, obtained in a trial of the OX40 agonist ivuxolimab. These receptors all stem from an adult with an advanced solid tumor such as melanoma, head and neck, liver or kidney cancer.

Written as DNA, the CDR3 is TGCGCCAGCAGCCAACCCCCTCTAGGAGCCACCGGGGAGCTGTTTTTT. Translating it yields CASSQPPLGATGELFF. This chain joins TRBV5-1 and TRBJ2-2; no definite D call. This CDR3 comprises 16 residues. Germline values: CDR1 SGHRS, CDR2 YFSETQ. V dropped 4 bases and J dropped 4 bases, with 17 bases sitting between them.

DNA for the CDR3: TGTGCCAGCAGTTCCCCAGGGGAGGGCCTTTCCTACGAGCAGTACTTC. Protein product: CASSSPGEGLSYEQYF. The chain recombines TRBV28 with TRBJ2-7; tentatively, D is TRBD2 (7 bases). The V end was cut by 4 bases, the J end by 1 base, with 17 bases between. CDR1 and CDR2 from the germline V gene are MDHEN and SYDVKM. This CDR3 comprises 16 residues.

This rearrangement joins TRBV5-4 to TRBJ2-3, with 7 bases identical to TRBD2. This CDR3 is 14 amino acids long. The germline V gene has CDR1 SGHNT and CDR2 YYREEE (reference sequence). The V and J ends lost 1 base and 1 base, in that order; junction bases with no gene match: 0. Written as DNA, the CDR3 is TGTGCCAGCAGCTTGCGGGAGGGCACAGATACGCAGTATTTT. Its protein product is CASSLREGTDTQYF.

This chain joins TRBV29-1 and TRBJ1-5; D gene ambiguous. V gave up 6 bases and J gave up 7 bases, with 13 bases separating them. Germline CDR1 reads SQVTM; CDR2 reads ANQGSEA. The CDR3 totals 12 residues. The chain's CDR3 is CSVAMGKQPQHF. The CDR3 region has the DNA TGCAGCGTAGCTATGGGGAAACAGCCCCAGCATTTT.

The V and J genes are TRBV5-4 and TRBJ1-1; 9 nucleotides align to TRBD1. CDR1 is SGHNT, CDR2 YYREEE, per germline (reference sequence). V shed 3 bases, J shed 2 bases, and the junction held 2 bases outside the gene matches. The CDR3 is made up of 14 amino acids. The CDR3, as DNA: TGTGCCAGCAGCTGGACAGGGGCCAACACTGAAGCTTTCTTT. It codes for CASSWTGANTEAFF.

The genes are TRBV6-6 and TRBJ2-7; D not resolved. The V and J ends lost 8 bases and 6 bases respectively, with 17 bases between them. The CDR3 runs to 13 residues. From germline, CDR1 is MNHNY and CDR2 SVGAGI (reference sequence). CDR3 nucleotide sequence: TGTGCCAGCCGTGATTTGGGCCCAGCCGAGCAGTACTTC. This sequence encodes CASRDLGPAEQYF.

The V call is TRBV30, the J call TRBJ1-5; D ambiguous. Germline-derived CDR1 and CDR2 are GTSNPN and SVGIG (reference sequence). This CDR3 spans 14 amino acids. V lost 0 bases and J lost 0, with 6 bases in between. CDR3 residues: CAWSVHASNQPQHF. The CDR3 DNA follows: TGTGCCTGGAGTGTACACGCTAGCAATCAGCCCCAGCATTTT.

The rearrangement links TRBV9 to TRBJ2-7, with 11 positions matching TRBD2. V shed 3 bases, J shed 0 bases, and the junction held 2 bases outside the gene matches. This CDR3 contains 15 residues. The V gene's germline CDR1 is SGDLS and CDR2 YYNGEE. The CDR3 nucleotides read TGTGCCAGCAGCGCAGGGACTAGCGGCTCCTACGAGCAGTACTTC. As protein: CASSAGTSGSYEQYF.

This clone was observed once. The chain recombines TRBV6-6 with TRBJ2-1, with D hard to call. V lost 2 bases and J 8 bases, leaving 13 bases between the germline ends. The CDR3 contains 14 residues. Germline V gene data show CDR1 as MNHNY and CDR2 as SVGAGI (reference sequence). The CDR3 sequence is CASSYGGFTDEQFF. The CDR3 DNA sequence: TGTGCCAGCAGTTACGGTGGCTTCACTGATGAGCAGTTCTTC.

This clone has just a few counts. The chain carries TRBV28 and TRBJ2-7; 7 bases line up with TRBD1. The CDR3 is made up of 13 amino acids. The trim removed 0 bases at V and 4 bases at J, leaving 0 bases unmatched. The germline CDR1 and CDR2 sequences are MDHEN and SYDVKM. The CDR3: CASSLWTGYEQYF. The CDR3 DNA reads TGTGCCAGCAGTTTATGGACAGGGTACGAGCAGTACTTC. The full variable domain, rest sourced from reference TRBV28 and TRBJ2-7, is DVKVTQSSRYLVKRTGEKVFLECVQDMDHENMFWYRQDPGLGLRLIYFSYDVKMKEKGDIPEGYSVSREKKERFSLILESASTNQTSMYLCASSLWTGYEQYFGPGTRLTVT.

The CDR3 sequence is CATGQGLGYTF. The DNA of the CDR3 is TGTGCCACCGGACAGGGGCTCGGCTACACCTTC. The chain uses TRBV19 and TRBJ1-2; 9 bases match TRBD1. CDR1 and CDR2 from the germline V gene are LNHDA and SQIVND (reference sequence). This CDR3 has 11 residues. V gave up 10 bases and J gave up 8 bases; unmatched junction bases: 5.

This clone has more than one count but fewer than ten. The CDR3 DNA is TGTGCCAGCAGCTTTACATGGACGAAGGCCAACGTCCTGACTTTC. Translated, it gives CASSFTWTKANVLTF. The genes are TRBV5-8 and TRBJ2-6; no definite D call. The CDR3 consists of 15 residues. The germline V gene has CDR1 SGHTS and CDR2 YDEGEE. The V gene lost 2 bases and the J gene lost 6 bases, with 12 bases spanning the gap.

The genes are TRBV7-9 and TRBJ2-4; D may match TRBD1 or TRBD2 (5 bases each). The CDR3 has 15 residues. The V gene lost 5 bases and the J gene lost 5 bases, with 16 bases spanning the gap. Germline assignment: CDR1 SEHNR and CDR2 FQNEAQ (reference sequence). CDR3 DNA: TGTGCCAGCAGCCCCCGGATAAGGGACCAAAACATTCAGTACTTC. It is translated as CASSPRIRDQNIQYF.

The chain's CDR3 is CASSNTPTSGRGGELFF. CDR3 nucleotide sequence: TGTGCCAGCAGCAACACGCCGACTAGCGGGAGGGGCGGGGAGCTGTTTTTT. This chain joins TRBV21-1 and TRBJ2-2; the table gives TRBD2 as D, unverified against the DNA. TRBV21-1 is annotated as a pseudogene. This CDR3 has 17 amino acids.

The chain is built from TRBV27 and TRBJ2-2; TRBD2 agrees at 7 bases. The CDR3 is 17 residues long. Germline V lookup: CDR1 MNHEY, CDR2 SMNVEV (reference sequence). V lost 2 bases, J lost 3 bases, and 9 bases stayed unmatched. CDR3 residues: CASSLTFGGGYTGELFF. The CDR3 DNA sequence: TGTGCCAGCAGTTTAACGTTTGGCGGGGGATACACCGGGGAGCTGTTTTTT.

V gene TRBV7-9 combines with J gene TRBJ2-7, with D possibly matching TRBD1 (5 bases). Between the trimmed V and J ends, which lost 6 bases and 4 bases, there was a span of 19 bases. The CDR3 consists of 15 residues. CDR1 SEHNR and CDR2 FQNEAQ come from the germline V gene (reference sequence). The CDR3 is CASSLGKGRRYEQYF. CDR3 sequence (DNA): TGTGCCAGCAGTCTAGGGAAGGGGCGCAGGTACGAGCAGTACTTC.

The chain recombines TRBV30 with TRBJ1-2; 7 bases align to TRBD1. V lost 2 bases and J lost 4; bases outside the gene matches: 10. Germline lookup yields CDR1 GTSNPN and CDR2 SVGIG (reference sequence). The CDR3 has 15 residues. The CDR3 sequence is CAWSRNTGTAYGYTF. In DNA form, the CDR3 reads TGTGCCTGGAGTAGGAATACCGGGACAGCCTATGGCTACACCTTC.

The rearrangement links TRBV27 to TRBJ2-7, with D perhaps being TRBD1 or TRBD2 (5 bases each). Germline values: CDR1 MNHEY, CDR2 SMNVEV (reference sequence). CDR3 length: 14 amino acids. V was trimmed by 4 bases and J by 5 bases, leaving 15 bases between them. CDR3 sequence reads: CASSYRDRRNEQYF. The DNA of the CDR3 is TGTGCCAGCAGTTACCGGGACCGCAGAAACGAGCAGTACTTC.

The rearrangement uses TRBV11-2 and TRBJ1-1; the match to TRBD1 covers 9 bases. The J segment lost 3 bases and the V segment lost 8 bases, leaving 7 bases of the junction unmatched. CDR1 SGHAT and CDR2 FQNNGV come from the germline V gene. The CDR3 runs to 14 residues. This CDR3 reads CASAPGTGYTEAFF. The CDR3 coding sequence is TGTGCCAGCGCCCCCGGGACAGGGTACACTGAAGCTTTCTTT.

The genes are TRBV27 and TRBJ1-4; 8 nucleotides line up with TRBD1. With 6 bases clipped from V and 3 bases from J, the junction kept 6 bases outside the gene matches. The CDR3 covers 15 residues. CDR1 and CDR2 (germline): MNHEY, SMNVEV (reference sequence). DNA of the CDR3: TGTGCCAGCAGACTGACAGGGGTCTCTAATGAAAAACTGTTTTTT. It is translated as CASRLTGVSNEKLFF.

The J gene is TRBJ2-3, the V gene TRBV29-1; 10 nucleotides line up with TRBD1. The CDR3 extends over 16 amino acids. Looked up from germline, CDR1 is SQVTM and CDR2 is ANQGSEA. The junction had 9 bases not matched to a gene; V was cut back by 6 bases and J by 0 bases. The CDR3 protein is CSVAGQGGSSTDTQYF. The DNA for the CDR3 is TGCAGCGTGGCTGGACAGGGGGGTTCTAGCACAGATACGCAGTATTTT.

The sample holds a few counts of this clone. The J gene is TRBJ1-2, the V gene TRBV19; D is undetermined. V was pared by 6 bases and J by 4 bases, with 18 bases between. The germline CDR1 and CDR2 sequences are LNHDA and SQIVND (reference sequence). The CDR3 contains 15 residues. CDR3 loop: CASSPWPGTVYGYTF. In nucleotides, the CDR3 is TGTGCCAGTAGCCCGTGGCCGGGCACTGTCTATGGCTACACCTTC.

To note about this clone: Other DNA sequences of this sample code for an identical CDR3. V usage is TRBV6-5 and J usage is TRBJ2-7; the D call may be TRBD1 or TRBD2 (5 bases each). This CDR3 is built from 13 residues. Trimming removed 2 bases at V and 0 bases at J, with 5 bases between. The germline V gene encodes CDR1 MNHEY and CDR2 SVGAGI. The CDR3 sequence: CASSYGGSYEQYF. For the CDR3, the DNA is TGTGCCAGCAGTTACGGGGGCTCCTACGAGCAGTACTTC.

The chain employs TRBV10-2 and TRBJ1-1; the D is unclear. This CDR3 region has 12 residues. V dropped 4 bases and J dropped 4 bases, with 7 bases sitting between them. In germline, CDR1 is WSHSY, CDR2 SAAADI. As DNA, the CDR3 is TGCGCCAGCAGTGGAGATACCACTGAAGCTTTCTTT. Residues: CASSGDTTEAFF.

In this sample, this clone turned up once. This chain uses TRBV5-1 with TRBJ1-6, with D possibly being TRBD1 (5 bases). The CDR3 is 15 amino acids. V was clipped by 1 base and J by 7 bases, with 12 bases between them. CDR1 is SGHRS, CDR2 YFSETQ, per germline. This CDR3 is CASSLSPGTNSPLHF. The DNA for the CDR3 is TGCGCCAGCAGCTTGTCTCCAGGGACCAATTCACCCCTCCACTTT.

This chain links TRBV2 with TRBJ2-7; tentatively, D is TRBD1 or TRBD2 (5 bases each). This CDR3 is 14 amino acids long. CDR1 is SNHLY, CDR2 FYNNEI, per germline. Trimming pared 6 bases from V and 6 bases from J, leaving 18 bases between. Here the CDR3 reads CASSRRNQGTEQYF. DNA of the CDR3: TGTGCCAGCAGCCGGAGGAACCAAGGGACCGAGCAGTACTTC. Drawing the rest from reference TRBV2 and TRBJ2-7, the complete variable domain is EPEVTQTPSHQVTQMGQEVILRCVPISNHLYFYWYRQILGQKVEFLVSFYNNEISEKSEIFDDQFSVERPDGSNFTLKIRSTKLEDSAMYFCASSRRNQGTEQYFGPGTRLTVT.

This clone was detected once. This chain uses TRBV2 with TRBJ1-2; 7 nucleotides match TRBD1. With 3 bases clipped from V and 4 bases from J, the junction kept 5 bases outside the gene matches. CDR3 length: 14 residues. Germline CDR1 reads SNHLY; CDR2 reads FYNNEI. As DNA, the CDR3 is TGTGCCAGCAGTGAGGGGACAGCGGTCTATGGCTACACCTTC. It encodes CASSEGTAVYGYTF.

V is TRBV7-8 and J is TRBJ2-7; the match to TRBD2 covers 8 bases. The CDR3 totals 18 residues. Germline V lookup: CDR1 SGHVS, CDR2 FQNEAQ. Trimming at V came to 0 bases and at J to 6 bases, leaving 16 bases not matched to a gene. The CDR3 sequence is CASSLARFREGVLVEQYF. CDR3 coding DNA: TGTGCCAGCAGCTTAGCGCGGTTTCGGGAGGGCGTACTTGTCGAGCAGTACTTC.

The rearrangement joins TRBV6-5 to TRBJ1-2, with 8 bases matching TRBD1. The CDR3 extends over 14 amino acids. J was trimmed by 8 bases and V by 2 bases; bases with no gene match: 7. Germline values: CDR1 MNHEY, CDR2 SVGAGI. The CDR3 DNA sequence: TGTGCCAGCAGTTACGCAGGGGGCGCTACCGGCTACACCTTC. Protein: CASSYAGGATGYTF.

This chain joins TRBV5-1 and TRBJ2-1; 12 nucleotides agree with TRBD2. After removal of 7 bases from V and 4 bases from J, the junction contained 6 bases not matched to a gene. Germline lookup yields CDR1 SGHRS and CDR2 YFSETQ. The CDR3 has 15 residues. CDR3 amino acids: CASSVTSGGYNEQFF. The CDR3 DNA reads TGCGCCAGCTCCGTCACTAGCGGGGGGTACAATGAGCAGTTCTTC.

The J gene is TRBJ1-5, the V gene TRBV6-1, with D perhaps matching TRBD1 (5 bases). Germline V gene sequence: CDR1 MNHNS, CDR2 SASEGT. V lost 6 bases and J 9 bases, leaving 18 bases between the germline ends. The CDR3 extends over 14 amino acids. The CDR3 is CASRFRDPGRPQHF. The CDR3 DNA sequence: TGTGCCAGCAGATTCCGGGACCCCGGTAGGCCCCAGCATTTT.